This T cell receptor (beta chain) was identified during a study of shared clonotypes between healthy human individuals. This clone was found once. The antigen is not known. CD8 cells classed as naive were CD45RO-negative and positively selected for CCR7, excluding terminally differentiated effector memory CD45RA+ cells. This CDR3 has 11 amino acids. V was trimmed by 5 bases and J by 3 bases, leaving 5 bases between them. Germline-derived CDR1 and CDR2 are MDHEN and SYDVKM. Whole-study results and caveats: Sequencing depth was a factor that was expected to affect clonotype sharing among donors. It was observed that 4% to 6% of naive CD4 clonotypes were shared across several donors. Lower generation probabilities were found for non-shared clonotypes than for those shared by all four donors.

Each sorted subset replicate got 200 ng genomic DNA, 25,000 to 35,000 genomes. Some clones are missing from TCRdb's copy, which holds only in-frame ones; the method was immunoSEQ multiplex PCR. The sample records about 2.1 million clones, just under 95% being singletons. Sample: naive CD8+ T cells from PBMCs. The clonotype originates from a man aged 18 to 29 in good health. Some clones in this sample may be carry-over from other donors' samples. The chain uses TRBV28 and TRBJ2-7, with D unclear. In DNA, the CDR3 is TGTGCCAGCAGTCGGGTCTACGAGCAGTACTTC. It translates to CASSRVYEQYF.